The T cell receptor (beta chain) under discussion was sequenced for a study of blood T cells in healthy people across ages. Germline CDR1 is LNHNV and CDR2 is YYDKDF (reference sequence). CDR3 length: 15 amino acids. The V end lost 0 bases, the J end lost 1 base, and 10 bases lay between the germline ends. A second PCR of roughly 7 to 11 cycles used a sample-barcoded 5' primer and a J-beta primer mix. A single record per CDR3 protein comes from TCRdb applying MiXCR to the 5' RACE reads. The sample has a few hundred thousand distinct CDR3 sequences, about 26% seen once. The sample comprised blood. V and J are TRBV15 and TRBJ2-7, with D hard to call. The sequence was obtained from a woman in her seventies in good health. Here the CDR3 DNA reads TGTGCCACCAGCAGAGATTCCGGCAGGTCCTACGAGCAGTACTTC. Translated: CATSRDSGRSYEQYF.